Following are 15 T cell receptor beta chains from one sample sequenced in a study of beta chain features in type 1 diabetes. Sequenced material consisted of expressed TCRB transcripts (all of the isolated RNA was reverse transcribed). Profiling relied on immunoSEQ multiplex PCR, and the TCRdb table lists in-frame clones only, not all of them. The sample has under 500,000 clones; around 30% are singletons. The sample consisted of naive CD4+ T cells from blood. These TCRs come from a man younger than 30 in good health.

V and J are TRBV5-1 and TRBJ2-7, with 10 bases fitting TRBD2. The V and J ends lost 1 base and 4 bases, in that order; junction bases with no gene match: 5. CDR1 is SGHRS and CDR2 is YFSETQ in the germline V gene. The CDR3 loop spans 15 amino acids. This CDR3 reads CASSLLSSGSYEQYF. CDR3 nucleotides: TGCGCCAGCAGCTTGCTCTCTAGCGGGAGTTACGAGCAGTACTTC.

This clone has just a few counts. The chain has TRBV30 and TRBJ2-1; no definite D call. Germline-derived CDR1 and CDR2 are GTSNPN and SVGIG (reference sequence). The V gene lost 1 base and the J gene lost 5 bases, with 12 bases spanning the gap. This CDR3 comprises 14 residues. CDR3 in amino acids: CAWSARIKHNEQFF. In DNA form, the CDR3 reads TGTGCCTGGAGTGCCCGGATTAAACACAATGAGCAGTTCTTC.

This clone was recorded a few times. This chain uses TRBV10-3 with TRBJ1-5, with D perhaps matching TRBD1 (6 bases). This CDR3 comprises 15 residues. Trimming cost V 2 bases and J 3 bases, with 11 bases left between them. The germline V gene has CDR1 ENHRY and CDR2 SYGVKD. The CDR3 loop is CAISELRDTNQPQHF. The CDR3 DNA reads TGTGCCATCAGTGAGCTCCGGGACACCAATCAGCCCCAGCATTTT.

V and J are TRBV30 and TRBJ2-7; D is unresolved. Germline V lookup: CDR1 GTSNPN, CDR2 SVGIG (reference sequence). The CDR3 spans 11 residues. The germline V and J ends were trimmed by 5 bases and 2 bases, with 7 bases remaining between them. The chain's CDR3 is CAWGRTYEQYF. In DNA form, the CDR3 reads TGTGCCTGGGGCCGAACCTACGAGCAGTACTTC.

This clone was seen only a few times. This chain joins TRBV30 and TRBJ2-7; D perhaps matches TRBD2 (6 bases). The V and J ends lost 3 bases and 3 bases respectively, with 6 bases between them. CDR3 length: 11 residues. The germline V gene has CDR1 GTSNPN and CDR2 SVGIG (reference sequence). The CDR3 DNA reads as TGTGCCTGGAGGCGGGGCTACGAGCAGTACTTC. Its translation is CAWRRGYEQYF.

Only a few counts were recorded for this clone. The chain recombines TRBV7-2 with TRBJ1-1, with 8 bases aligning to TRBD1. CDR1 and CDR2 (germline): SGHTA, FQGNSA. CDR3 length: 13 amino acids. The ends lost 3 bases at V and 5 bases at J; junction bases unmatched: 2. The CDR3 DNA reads TGTGCCAGCAGCTTGGACAGGGAGACTGAAGCTTTCTTT. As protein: CASSLDRETEAFF.

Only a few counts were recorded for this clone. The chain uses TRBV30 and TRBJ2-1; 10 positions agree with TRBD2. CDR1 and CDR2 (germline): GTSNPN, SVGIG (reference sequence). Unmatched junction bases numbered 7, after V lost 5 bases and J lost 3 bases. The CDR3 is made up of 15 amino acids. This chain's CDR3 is CAWGNLAGGYNEQFF. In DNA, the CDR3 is TGTGCCTGGGGGAATTTAGCGGGAGGCTACAATGAGCAGTTCTTC.

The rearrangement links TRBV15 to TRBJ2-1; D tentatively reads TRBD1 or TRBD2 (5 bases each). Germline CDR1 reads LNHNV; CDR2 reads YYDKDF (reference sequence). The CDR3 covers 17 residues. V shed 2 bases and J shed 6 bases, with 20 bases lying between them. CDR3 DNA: TGTGCCACCAGCAGAAATGCCGGGACCGCGGTCCCCAATGAGCAGTTCTTC. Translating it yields CATSRNAGTAVPNEQFF.

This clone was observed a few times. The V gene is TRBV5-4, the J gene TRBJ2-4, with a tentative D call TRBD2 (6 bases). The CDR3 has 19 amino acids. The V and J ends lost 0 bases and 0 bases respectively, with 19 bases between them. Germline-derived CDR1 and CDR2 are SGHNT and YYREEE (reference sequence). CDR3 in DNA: TGTGCCAGCAGCTTGGCCCTAGCGCGAGGCCCCGGAGCCAAAAACATTCAGTACTTC. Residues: CASSLALARGPGAKNIQYF.

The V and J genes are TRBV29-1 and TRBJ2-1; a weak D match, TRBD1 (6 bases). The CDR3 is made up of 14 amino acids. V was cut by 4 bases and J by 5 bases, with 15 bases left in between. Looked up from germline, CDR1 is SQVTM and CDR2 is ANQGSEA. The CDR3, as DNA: TGCAGCGTTGGAGTGGGGACATCTGACAATGAGCAGTTCTTC. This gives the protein CSVGVGTSDNEQFF.

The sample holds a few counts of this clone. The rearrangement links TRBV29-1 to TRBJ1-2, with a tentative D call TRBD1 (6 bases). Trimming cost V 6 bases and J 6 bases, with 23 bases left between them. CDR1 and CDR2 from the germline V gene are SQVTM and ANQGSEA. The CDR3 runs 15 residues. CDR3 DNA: TGCAGCGTCCATGGGGGCCAGGAAGGGACGGATGGCTACACCTTC. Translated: CSVHGGQEGTDGYTF.

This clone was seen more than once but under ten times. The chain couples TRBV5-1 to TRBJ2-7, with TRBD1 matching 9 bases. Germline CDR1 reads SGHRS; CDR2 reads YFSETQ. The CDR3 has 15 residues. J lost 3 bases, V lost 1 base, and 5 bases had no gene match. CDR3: CASSLRTGVGYEQYF. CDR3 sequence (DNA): TGCGCCAGCAGCTTGAGGACAGGGGTGGGCTACGAGCAGTACTTC.

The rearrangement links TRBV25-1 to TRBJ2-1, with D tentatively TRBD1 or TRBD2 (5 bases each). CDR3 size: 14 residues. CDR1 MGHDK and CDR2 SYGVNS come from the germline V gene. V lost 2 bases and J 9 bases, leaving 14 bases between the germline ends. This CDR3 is CASSEPPGGSEQFF. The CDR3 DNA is TGTGCCAGCAGTGAACCTCCTGGGGGTAGTGAGCAGTTCTTC.

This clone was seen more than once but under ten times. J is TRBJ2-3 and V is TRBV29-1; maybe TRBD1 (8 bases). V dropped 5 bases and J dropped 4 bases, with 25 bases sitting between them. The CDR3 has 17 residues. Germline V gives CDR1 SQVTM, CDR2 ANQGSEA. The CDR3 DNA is TGCAGCGTTCGACAGGGGACTGTTGGACTAGACGCAGATACGCAGTATTTT. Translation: CSVRQGTVGLDADTQYF.

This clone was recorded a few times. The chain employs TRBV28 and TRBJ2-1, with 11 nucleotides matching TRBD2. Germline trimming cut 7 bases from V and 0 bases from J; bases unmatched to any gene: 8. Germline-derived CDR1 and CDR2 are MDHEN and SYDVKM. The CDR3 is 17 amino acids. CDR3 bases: TGTGCCAGCACCGTACTAGCGGGAGCCCTCTCCTACAATGAGCAGTTCTTC. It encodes CASTVLAGALSYNEQFF.